This record covers a single TCR beta chain. Its antigen remains unidentified. Autoimmune disease history or systemic immunosuppression disqualified patients. The data stem from a study of OX40 agonist ivuxolimab in advanced cancers. Study observations and caveats: Individuals who were partial responders at 0.1-3.0 mg/kg had clonal expansion that ranked among the lowest.

The V gene end was trimmed by 4 bases and the J gene end by 3 bases; junction bases not matched to a gene: 8. CDR3 length equals 15 residues. CDR1 and CDR2 (germline): SGHAT, FQNNGV. The data were produced by immunoSEQ multiplex PCR, yet TCRdb's version contains in-frame clones alone and is incomplete. The table has approximately 60,000 clones, 70% to 85% seen once. The chain carries TRBV11-2 and TRBJ2-7, with 8 bases matching TRBD1. The source was CD4+ or CD8+ T cells sorted from blood, collected in a trial of the OX40 agonist ivuxolimab. This TCR came from an adult with an advanced solid tumor such as melanoma, head and neck, liver or kidney cancer. The CDR3: CASSSPRQGNYEQYF. CDR3 in DNA: TGTGCCAGCAGCTCCCCGAGACAGGGGAACTACGAGCAGTACTTC.